Shown below are 22 T cell receptor beta chains from a single sample sequenced in a study of shared clonotypes between healthy human individuals. Generated by immunoSEQ multiplex PCR, the TCRdb table keeps only in-frame clones and is missing some. The profile shows about 980,000 clones, more than 75% of them singletons. The specimen was memory CD4+ T cells sorted from blood. Specified subset: CD45RA-negative fraction. These receptors all come from a man aged 18 to 30 in good health.

The chain is built from TRBV7-6 and TRBJ2-3, with D uncertain. Germline CDR1 reads SGHVS; CDR2 reads FNYEAQ. V was clipped by 3 bases and J by 4 bases, with 8 bases between them. The CDR3 extends over 13 amino acids. CDR3 region: CASSFPPADTQYF. As DNA, the CDR3 is TGTGCCAGCAGCTTTCCTCCCGCAGATACGCAGTATTTT.

The count of this clone is one. This chain links TRBV2 with TRBJ2-7; a possible D gene is TRBD2 (6 bases). Germline V gene sequence: CDR1 SNHLY, CDR2 FYNNEI. With 6 bases removed from V and 3 bases from J, the gap between germline ends came to 9 bases. This CDR3 is built from 12 residues. The CDR3 bases are TGTGCCAGCAGCCAGACTAGCTACGAGCAGTACTTC. It is translated as CASSQTSYEQYF.

This chain joins TRBV5-1 and TRBJ2-7; 7 bases align to TRBD1. CDR3 length equals 15 residues. Trimming took 0 bases from V and 3 from J; bases not matched to a gene: 6. Germline CDR1 and CDR2: SGHRS and YFSETQ. The CDR3 DNA sequence: TGCGCCAGCAGCTTGGGACAGGGAGTTCTCTACGAGCAGTACTTC. It encodes CASSLGQGVLYEQYF.

This clone was counted a few times. J is TRBJ2-7 and V is TRBV11-2; D perhaps matches TRBD1 (5 bases). The CDR3 is made up of 13 amino acids. The V end lost 5 bases, the J end lost 6 bases, and 14 bases lay between the germline ends. Germline V lookup: CDR1 SGHAT, CDR2 FQNNGV. CDR3: CASSRKTGSEQYF. The CDR3 DNA reads TGTGCCAGCAGCCGTAAAACAGGTAGCGAGCAGTACTTC.

As to this clone: A junction boundary mismatches the germline segment, possibly from a read error. The chain recombines TRBV6-1 with TRBJ1-4, with TRBD1 as a possible D gene (5 bases). In germline, CDR1 is MNHNS, CDR2 SASEGT. CDR3 size: 15 residues. CDR3 sequence (DNA): TGTGCCAGCACTGAAGGGACTGCAACTAATGAAAAACTGTTTTTT. Translated, it gives CASTEGTATNEKLFF.

This CDR3 reads CASSWTGGGTEQYF. As DNA, the CDR3 is TGTGCCAGCAGCTGGACAGGGGGAGGGACCGAGCAGTACTTC. V gene TRBV7-9 combines with J gene TRBJ2-7, with 10 bases aligning to TRBD1. In germline, CDR1 is SEHNR, CDR2 FQNEAQ (reference sequence). V was pared by 4 bases and J by 6 bases, with 6 bases of the junction left unmatched. The CDR3 totals 14 residues.

V usage is TRBV4-1 and J usage is TRBJ1-2; 7 bases map to TRBD1. V lost 0 bases, J lost 4 bases, and 11 bases stayed unmatched. The germline CDR1 and CDR2 sequences are MGHRA and YSYEKL. There are 17 residues in the CDR3. CDR3 sequence reads: CASSQDEQGVMAYGYTF. DNA of the CDR3: TGCGCCAGCAGCCAAGATGAGCAGGGGGTGATGGCCTATGGCTACACCTTC.

This rearrangement joins TRBV2 to TRBJ2-7; tentative D call: TRBD2 (5 bases). The V gene's germline CDR1 is SNHLY and CDR2 FYNNEI. Trimming stripped 7 bases from V and 2 bases from J, with 12 bases between. The CDR3 extends over 13 amino acids. The CDR3 loop reads CASIPDGAYEQYF. CDR3 nucleotide sequence: TGTGCCAGCATCCCCGACGGGGCCTACGAGCAGTACTTC.

The chain links TRBV18 to TRBJ1-4, with a possible D match to TRBD1 (5 bases). The CDR3 has 17 amino acids. Deletions cut 0 bases from V and 2 bases from J, with 13 bases between. The germline V gene has CDR1 KGHSH and CDR2 LQKENI. The CDR3 loop reads CASSPPSRRGTNEKLFF. CDR3 nucleotide sequence: TGTGCCAGCTCACCACCGAGCAGGAGGGGCACTAATGAAAAACTGTTTTTT.

V usage is TRBV5-1 and J usage is TRBJ1-4, with D possibly being TRBD1 (6 bases). The germline gives CDR1 SGHRS, CDR2 YFSETQ. This CDR3 has 15 residues. V gave up 4 bases and J gave up 5 bases, with 15 bases separating them. CDR3: CASSPVPGENEKLFF. Written as DNA, the CDR3 is TGCGCCAGCAGCCCGGTGCCAGGGGAAAATGAAAAACTGTTTTTT.

As to this clone: The identical CDR3 is also encoded by other nucleotide sequences in the sample. This chain connects TRBV4-1 to TRBJ2-1; TRBD2 aligns across 9 bases. This CDR3 comprises 16 residues. V shed 0 bases and J 4 bases; nucleotides not matched to a gene: 4. CDR1 is MGHRA, CDR2 YSYEKL, per germline. This CDR3 reads CASSQELAGGYNEQFF. The CDR3, as DNA: TGCGCCAGCAGCCAAGAACTAGCGGGCGGATACAATGAGCAGTTCTTC.

The gene calls are TRBV19 and TRBJ1-5; TRBD1 matches at 7 bases. Per germline, CDR1 LNHDA and CDR2 SQIVND (reference sequence). This CDR3 has 15 amino acids. After removal of 6 bases from V and 3 bases from J, the junction contained 8 bases not matched to a gene. CDR3 amino acids: CASSRTGVNNQPQHF. The CDR3, as DNA: TGTGCCAGTAGCCGCACAGGGGTTAACAATCAGCCCCAGCATTTT.

The chain carries TRBV5-8 and TRBJ1-3; D not certain. Looked up from germline, CDR1 is SGHTS and CDR2 is YDEGEE. The V end was cut by 9 bases, the J end by 2 bases, with 12 bases between. This CDR3 has 13 residues. The CDR3: CATRTTTGNTIYF. The DNA for the CDR3 is TGTGCCACGCGAACAACAACTGGAAACACCATATATTTT. Full variable domain (missing parts from reference TRBV5-8 and TRBJ1-3): EAGVTQSPTHLIKTRGQQATLRCSPISGHTSVYWYQQALGLGLQFLLWYDEGEERNRGNFPPRFSGRQFPNYSSELNVNALELEDSALYLCATRTTTGNTIYFGEGSWLTVV.

The chain carries TRBV19 and TRBJ1-1; 11 positions match TRBD1. CDR3 size: 14 residues. Germline CDR1 and CDR2: LNHDA and SQIVND (reference sequence). The V gene end was trimmed by 5 bases and the J gene end by 8 bases; junction bases not matched to a gene: 7. In nucleotides, the CDR3 is TGTGCCAGTAGTGCTAACCGGGACAGGGGGGAAGCTTTCTTT. This gives the protein CASSANRDRGEAFF.

V gene TRBV19 combines with J gene TRBJ1-4; a possible D gene is TRBD1 (6 bases). The ends were cut back, 4 bases at V and 4 bases at J, with 13 bases in the middle. CDR3 length: 15 residues. CDR1 is LNHDA, CDR2 SQIVND, per germline (reference sequence). CDR3 nucleotide sequence: TGTGCCAGTAGTAGACCGGGACAAGTTAATGAAAAACTGTTTTTT. It is translated as CASSRPGQVNEKLFF.

This clone was counted only a few times. The chain uses TRBV29-1 and TRBJ2-2, with D possibly being TRBD2 (5 bases). The V gene's germline CDR1 is SQVTM and CDR2 ANQGSEA. The germline V and J ends were trimmed by 6 bases and 7 bases, with 24 bases remaining between them. The CDR3 has 16 residues. The CDR3 region is CSVRSQASTGSGELFF. The CDR3 nucleotides are TGCAGCGTCCGAAGCCAAGCGTCCACGGGGAGCGGGGAGCTGTTTTTT.

This clone has just a few counts. The chain links TRBV27 to TRBJ1-6; weak D call: TRBD1 (5 bases). CDR1 and CDR2 (germline): MNHEY, SMNVEV (reference sequence). Trimming removed 4 bases at V and 11 bases at J, with 12 bases between. The CDR3 spans 13 residues. The CDR3 DNA sequence: TGTGCCAGCAGTTGGGGCGGGGATACACCCCTCCACTTT. Protein sequence: CASSWGGDTPLHF.

This sequence joins TRBV13 and TRBJ1-4; 7 nucleotides line up with TRBD1. The V gene's germline CDR1 is PRHDT and CDR2 FYEKMQ (reference sequence). CDR3 length equals 15 residues. The junction had 4 bases not matched to a gene; V was cut back by 5 bases and J by 1 base. Written as DNA, the CDR3 is TGTGCCAGCAGCCTGAGGACAGGAACTAATGAAAAACTGTTTTTT. Protein: CASSLRTGTNEKLFF. Together with reference TRBV13 and TRBJ1-4, the CDR3 gives the full variable domain: AAGVIQSPRHLIKEKRETATLKCYPIPRHDTVYWYQQGPGQDPQFLISFYEKMQSDKGSIPDRFSAQQFSDYHSELNMSSLELGDSALYFCASSLRTGTNEKLFFGSGTQLSVL.

The chain employs TRBV6-1 and TRBJ2-7, with TRBD2 identical over 13 bases. Trimming took 4 bases from V and 2 from J; bases not matched to a gene: 2. CDR3 length: 15 amino acids. The V gene's germline CDR1 is MNHNS and CDR2 SASEGT. The CDR3 DNA follows: TGTGCCAGCAGTGCCACTAGCGGGGGGGCCTACGAGCAGTACTTC. Encoded protein: CASSATSGGAYEQYF.

This clone was observed a few times. This same CDR3 is encoded by further DNA sequences in the sample. The V and J genes are TRBV20-1 and TRBJ2-7; perhaps D is TRBD1 or TRBD2 (5 bases each). The CDR3 has 11 residues. V lost 6 bases, J lost 6 bases, and 12 bases lay in between. The germline V gene has CDR1 DFQATT and CDR2 SNEGSKA (reference sequence). CDR3 region: CSAPGQGEQYF. CDR3 nucleotides: TGCAGTGCCCCGGGGCAGGGCGAGCAGTACTTC.

The gene calls are TRBV5-1 and TRBJ2-2; D gene unclear. Germline CDR1 is SGHRS and CDR2 is YFSETQ. V shed 4 bases and J shed 1 base, with 8 bases lying between them. This CDR3 contains 14 residues. CDR3 nucleotides: TGCGCCAGCAGCCCTGACGGGAACACCGGGGAGCTGTTTTTT. Protein: CASSPDGNTGELFF.

This chain connects TRBV6-1 to TRBJ2-7; 8 nucleotides agree with TRBD1. CDR1 is MNHNS, CDR2 SASEGT, per germline. This CDR3 region has 13 residues. J lost 7 bases, V lost 6 bases, and 8 bases had no gene match. For the CDR3, the DNA is TGTGCCAGCAGCCGGACAGGGTCGGAGGAGCAGTACTTC. It encodes CASSRTGSEEQYF.